The rows below give T cell receptor beta chains drawn from one sample of a study of neurological immune-mediated disorders. TCRdb re-analysed the 5' RACE reads in MiXCR, keeping a single row per CDR3 protein. The repertoire includes tens of thousands of distinct CDR3 sequences, 10% to 13% of them detected once, and approximately 10% sits in the top ten. Sequencing was done on a sample of PBMCs. These receptors all stem from a man under 40 in good health. CDR3s include the opening cysteine and the closing phenylalanine or tryptophan. D genes are given only for firm matches. Only some rows state a clone size, as once, few, many or a class for expanded clones.

V gene: TRBV29-1
D gene: .
J gene: TRBJ1-5
clone size: many
CDR3 DNA: TGCAGCGTTGCGGATGGACAGATTAATCAGCCCCAGCATTTT
CDR3 protein: CSVADGQINQPQHF

V gene: TRBV7-8
D gene: .
J gene: TRBJ2-2
clone size: many
CDR3 DNA: TGTGCCAGCATCCAAATTGTCACCACCGGGGAGCTGTTTTTT
CDR3 protein: CASIQIVTTGELFF

V gene: TRBV11-2
D gene: .
J gene: TRBJ1-1
clone size: many
CDR3 DNA: TGTGCCAGCAGCACCCCCTGGTCTGAAGCTTTCTTT
CDR3 protein: CASSTPWSEAFF

V gene: TRBV5-1
D gene: .
J gene: TRBJ2-7
clone size: many
CDR3 DNA: TGCGCCAGCAGCTTGGAGGTTACCTACGAGCAGTACTTC
CDR3 protein: CASSLEVTYEQYF

V gene: TRBV25-1
D gene: .
J gene: TRBJ2-7
clone size: many
CDR3 DNA: TGTGCCAGCAGTGAAGACAGGTTCGGGGAGCAGTACTTC
CDR3 protein: CASSEDRFGEQYF

V gene: TRBV28
D gene: .
J gene: TRBJ1-2
clone size: many
CDR3 DNA: TGTGCCAGCAGGTTACAGGCGGGATATGGCTACACCTTC
CDR3 protein: CASRLQAGYGYTF

V gene: TRBV5-1
D gene: TRBD2
J gene: TRBJ2-5
clone size: many
CDR3 DNA: TGCGCCAGCAGCCCCGCCGGGACTAGCAGGGAGACCCAGTACTTC
CDR3 protein: CASSPAGTSRETQYF

V gene: TRBV6-1
D gene: .
J gene: TRBJ2-1
clone size: many
CDR3 DNA: TGTGCCAGCAGTGAAAGGAGGGATGAGCAGTTCTTC
CDR3 protein: CASSERRDEQFF

V gene: TRBV19
D gene: TRBD2
J gene: TRBJ2-2
clone size: many
CDR3 DNA: TGTGCCAGTAGTATAGAGGCTAGCGGTTACACCGGGGAGCTGTTTTTT
CDR3 protein: CASSIEASGYTGELFF

V gene: TRBV6-2/TRBV6-3
D gene: .
J gene: TRBJ2-4
clone size: many
CDR3 DNA: TGTGCCAGCAGTGAAGATCAGTACTTC
CDR3 protein: CASSEDQYF

V gene: TRBV29-1
D gene: .
J gene: TRBJ1-2
clone size: many
CDR3 DNA: TGCAGCGTTCAGCTGGGGTTAGGCTACACCTTC
CDR3 protein: CSVQLGLGYTF

V gene: TRBV20-1
D gene: .
J gene: TRBJ2-3
clone size: many
CDR3 DNA: TGCAGTGCTCCGGGCCGGGGACATGGGACACACACAGATACGCAGTATTTT
CDR3 protein: CSAPGRGHGTHTDTQYF

V gene: TRBV20-1
D gene: TRBD2
J gene: TRBJ2-1
clone size: many
CDR3 DNA: TGCAGTGCTAGACTAGCGGGAGTGAACTACAATGAGCAGTTCTTC
CDR3 protein: CSARLAGVNYNEQFF

V gene: TRBV5-6
D gene: .
J gene: TRBJ1-2
clone size: many
CDR3 DNA: TGTGCCAGCAGACCAAGGGGGGAGAATGGCGGCTACACCTTC
CDR3 protein: CASRPRGENGGYTF

V gene: TRBV28
D gene: .
J gene: TRBJ2-5
clone size: many
CDR3 DNA: TGTGCCAGCAGGGACCGGGGGAGTCGGGCCCAGTACTTC
CDR3 protein: CASRDRGSRAQYF

V gene: TRBV20-1
D gene: .
J gene: TRBJ1-5
clone size: .
CDR3 DNA: TGCAGTGCGAGCAAACAGGGAAATCAGCCCCAGCATTTT
CDR3 protein: CSASKQGNQPQHF

V gene: TRBV2
D gene: .
J gene: TRBJ2-3
clone size: many
CDR3 DNA: TGTGCCAGCACTTTTCTCAGCACAGATACGCAGTATTTT
CDR3 protein: CASTFLSTDTQYF

V gene: TRBV7-2
D gene: TRBD1
J gene: TRBJ2-7
clone size: many
CDR3 DNA: TGTGCCAGCAGCCTACAGGGGCCCCTATCGTACGAGCAGTACTTC
CDR3 protein: CASSLQGPLSYEQYF

V gene: TRBV5-1
D gene: .
J gene: TRBJ1-4
clone size: few
CDR3 DNA: TGCGCCAGCAGACCCCCCGGACCTAATGAAAAACTGTTTTTT
CDR3 protein: CASRPPGPNEKLFF

V gene: TRBV20-1
D gene: TRBD2
J gene: TRBJ2-1
clone size: many
CDR3 DNA: TGCAGTGCTAACTTTGATGGCGGGAGGAGGTTTAATGAGCAGTTCTTC
CDR3 protein: CSANFDGGRRFNEQFF

V gene: TRBV19
D gene: TRBD2
J gene: TRBJ2-5
clone size: many
CDR3 DNA: TGTGCCAGTAGTGCCCGACCCGGGACTAGCGGGTTGACCCAGTACTTC
CDR3 protein: CASSARPGTSGLTQYF

V gene: TRBV6-6
D gene: .
J gene: TRBJ2-2
clone size: many
CDR3 DNA: TGTGCCAGCAGGCCAGGGAACACCGGGGAGCTGTTTTTT
CDR3 protein: CASRPGNTGELFF

V gene: TRBV21-1
D gene: .
J gene: TRBJ1-2
clone size: many
CDR3 DNA: TGTGCCAGCAGCGGGGACAAGGGGTATGACTATGGCTACACCTTC
CDR3 protein: CASSGDKGYDYGYTF

V gene: TRBV7-6
D gene: .
J gene: TRBJ2-1
clone size: few
CDR3 DNA: TGTGCCAGCAGCTGGACATACAATGAGCAGTTCTTC
CDR3 protein: CASSWTYNEQFF

V gene: TRBV7-9
D gene: .
J gene: TRBJ2-4
clone size: many
CDR3 DNA: TGTGCCAGCAGCTCAAGCCGGGACCGGTGGTTC
CDR3 protein: CASSSSRDRWF

V gene: TRBV20-1
D gene: TRBD1
J gene: TRBJ2-7
clone size: .
CDR3 DNA: TGCAGTGCTAGAAGGGGGCTCGCGGAGCAGTACTTC
CDR3 protein: CSARRGLAEQYF

V gene: TRBV5-1
D gene: .
J gene: TRBJ2-7
clone size: many
CDR3 DNA: TGCGCCAGCAGCTTGGGGGGGAACCTCTACGAGCAGTACTTC
CDR3 protein: CASSLGGNLYEQYF

V gene: TRBV20-1
D gene: .
J gene: TRBJ2-2
clone size: many
CDR3 DNA: TGCAGTGCTAGAGAGAGCGGTAGCGAGAACACCGGGGAGCTGTTTTTT
CDR3 protein: CSARESGSENTGELFF

V gene: TRBV7-6
D gene: TRBD1
J gene: TRBJ1-2
clone size: few
CDR3 DNA: TGTGCCAGCAGCTCTCTCCCGGGACAGGGGGATCCCGGCTATGGCTACACCTTC
CDR3 protein: CASSSLPGQGDPGYGYTF